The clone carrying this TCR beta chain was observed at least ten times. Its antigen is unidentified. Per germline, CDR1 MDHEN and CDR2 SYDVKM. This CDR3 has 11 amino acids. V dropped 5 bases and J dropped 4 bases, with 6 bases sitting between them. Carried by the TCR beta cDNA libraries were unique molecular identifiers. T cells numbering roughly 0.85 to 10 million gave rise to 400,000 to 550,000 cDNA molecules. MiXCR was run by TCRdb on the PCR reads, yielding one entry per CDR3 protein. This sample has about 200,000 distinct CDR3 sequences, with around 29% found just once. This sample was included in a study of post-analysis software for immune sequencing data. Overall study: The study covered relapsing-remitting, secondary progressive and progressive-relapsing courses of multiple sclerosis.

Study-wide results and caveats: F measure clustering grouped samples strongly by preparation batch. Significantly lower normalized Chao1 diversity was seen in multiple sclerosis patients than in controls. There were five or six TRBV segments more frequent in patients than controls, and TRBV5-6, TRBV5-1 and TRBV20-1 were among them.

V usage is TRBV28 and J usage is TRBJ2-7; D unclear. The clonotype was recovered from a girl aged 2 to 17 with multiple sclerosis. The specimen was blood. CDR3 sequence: CASSPLYEQYF. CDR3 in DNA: TGTGCCAGCAGTCCTCTTTACGAGCAGTACTTC.